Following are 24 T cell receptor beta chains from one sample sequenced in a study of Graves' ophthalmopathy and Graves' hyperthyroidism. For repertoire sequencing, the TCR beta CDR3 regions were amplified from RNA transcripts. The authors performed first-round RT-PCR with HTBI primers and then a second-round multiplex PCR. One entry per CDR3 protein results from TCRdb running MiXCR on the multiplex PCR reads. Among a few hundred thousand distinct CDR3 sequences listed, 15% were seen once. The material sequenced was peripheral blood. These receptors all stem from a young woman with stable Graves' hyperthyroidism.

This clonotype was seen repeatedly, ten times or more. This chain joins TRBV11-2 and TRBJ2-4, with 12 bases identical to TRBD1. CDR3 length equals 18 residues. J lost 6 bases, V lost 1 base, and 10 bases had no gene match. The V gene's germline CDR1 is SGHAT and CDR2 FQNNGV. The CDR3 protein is CASSLGLRDRGRLNIQYF. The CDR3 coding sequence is TGTGCCAGCAGCTTAGGTCTCCGGGACAGGGGGCGCTTAAACATTCAGTACTTC.

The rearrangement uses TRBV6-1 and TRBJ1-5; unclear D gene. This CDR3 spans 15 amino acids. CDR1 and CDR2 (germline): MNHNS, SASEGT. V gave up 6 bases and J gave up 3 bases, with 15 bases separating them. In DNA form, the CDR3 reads TGTGCCAGCAGACCCGGGCCGCTACTCAATCAGCCCCAGCATTTT. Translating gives CASRPGPLLNQPQHF.

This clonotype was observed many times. CDR3 DNA: TGTGCCAGTAACATCGCAGGGGGCGAGGATCAGCCCCAGCATTTT. This translates into CASNIAGGEDQPQHF. The rearrangement uses TRBV19 and TRBJ1-5; 8 positions agree with TRBD1. J was trimmed by 5 bases and V by 7 bases; bases with no gene match: 10. CDR3 length: 15 residues. Germline V gene data show CDR1 as LNHDA and CDR2 as SQIVND (reference sequence).

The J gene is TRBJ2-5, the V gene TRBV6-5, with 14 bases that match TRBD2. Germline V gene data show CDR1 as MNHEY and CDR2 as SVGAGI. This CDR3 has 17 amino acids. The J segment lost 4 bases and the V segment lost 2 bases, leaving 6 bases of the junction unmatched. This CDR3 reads CASSYGTSGSGGETQYF. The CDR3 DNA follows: TGTGCCAGCAGTTACGGGACTAGCGGGAGTGGTGGAGAGACCCAGTACTTC.

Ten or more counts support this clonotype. CDR3 coding DNA: TGTGCCATCAGTGAAGGGGAACAGGATAAGAACACTGAAGCTTTCTTT. It is translated as CAISEGEQDKNTEAFF. The chain employs TRBV10-3 and TRBJ1-1, with D tentatively TRBD1 (5 bases). The germline gives CDR1 ENHRY, CDR2 SYGVKD. The ends were cut back, 3 bases at V and 1 base at J, with 15 bases in the middle. The CDR3 extends over 16 amino acids.

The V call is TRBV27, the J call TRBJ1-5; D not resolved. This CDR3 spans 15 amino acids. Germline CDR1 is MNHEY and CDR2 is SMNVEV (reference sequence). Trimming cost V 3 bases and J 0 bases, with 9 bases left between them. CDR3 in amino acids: CASSFTRYSNQPQHF. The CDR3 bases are TGTGCCAGCAGTTTTACAAGATATAGCAATCAGCCCCAGCATTTT.

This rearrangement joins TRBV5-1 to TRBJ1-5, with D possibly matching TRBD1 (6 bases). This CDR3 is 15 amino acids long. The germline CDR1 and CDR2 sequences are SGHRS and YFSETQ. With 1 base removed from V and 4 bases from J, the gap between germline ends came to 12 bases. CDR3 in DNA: TGCGCCAGCAGCTTGTCGGGGACACATAATCAGCCCCAGCATTTT. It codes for CASSLSGTHNQPQHF.

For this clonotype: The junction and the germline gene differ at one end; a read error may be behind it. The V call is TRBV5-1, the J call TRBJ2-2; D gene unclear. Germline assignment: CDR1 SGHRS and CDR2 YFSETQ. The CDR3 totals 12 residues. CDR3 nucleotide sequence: TGCGCCTGCAGCTTCGGAACCGGGGAGCTGTTTTTT. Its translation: CACSFGTGELFF.

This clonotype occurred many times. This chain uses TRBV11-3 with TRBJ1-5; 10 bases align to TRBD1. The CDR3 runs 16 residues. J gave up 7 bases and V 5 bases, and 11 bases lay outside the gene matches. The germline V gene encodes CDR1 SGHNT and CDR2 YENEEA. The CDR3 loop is CASSPRDRGHGQPQHF. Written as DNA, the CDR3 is TGTGCCAGCAGCCCTAGAGACAGGGGGCACGGGCAGCCCCAGCATTTT.

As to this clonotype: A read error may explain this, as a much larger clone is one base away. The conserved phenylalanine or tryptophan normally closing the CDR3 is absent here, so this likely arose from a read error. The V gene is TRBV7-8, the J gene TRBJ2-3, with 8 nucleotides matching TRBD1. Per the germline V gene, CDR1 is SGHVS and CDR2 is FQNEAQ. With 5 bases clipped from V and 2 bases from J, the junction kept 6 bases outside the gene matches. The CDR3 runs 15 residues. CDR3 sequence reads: CASSPGQGLTDTQYC. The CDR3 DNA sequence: TGTGCCAGCAGCCCAGGACAGGGCCTCACAGATACGCAGTATTGT.

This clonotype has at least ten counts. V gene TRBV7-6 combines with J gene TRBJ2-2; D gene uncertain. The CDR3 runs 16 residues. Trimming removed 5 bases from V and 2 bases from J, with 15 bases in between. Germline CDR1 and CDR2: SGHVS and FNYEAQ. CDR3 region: CASSLLGGINTGELFF. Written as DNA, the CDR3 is TGTGCCAGCAGCCTCCTCGGTGGGATCAACACCGGGGAGCTGTTTTTT.

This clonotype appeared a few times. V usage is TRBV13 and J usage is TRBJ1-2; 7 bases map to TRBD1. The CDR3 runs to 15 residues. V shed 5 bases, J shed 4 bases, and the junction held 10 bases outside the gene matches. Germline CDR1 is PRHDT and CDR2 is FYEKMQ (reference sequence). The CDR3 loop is CASSHFRGRRYGYTF. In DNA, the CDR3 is TGTGCCAGCAGCCACTTTAGGGGGCGACGCTATGGCTACACCTTC.

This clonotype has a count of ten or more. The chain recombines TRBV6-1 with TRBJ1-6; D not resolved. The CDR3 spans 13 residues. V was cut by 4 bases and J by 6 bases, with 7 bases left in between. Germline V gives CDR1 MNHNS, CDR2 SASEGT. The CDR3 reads CASSGPVNSPLHF. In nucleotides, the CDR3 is TGTGCCAGCAGTGGGCCTGTTAATTCACCCCTCCACTTT.

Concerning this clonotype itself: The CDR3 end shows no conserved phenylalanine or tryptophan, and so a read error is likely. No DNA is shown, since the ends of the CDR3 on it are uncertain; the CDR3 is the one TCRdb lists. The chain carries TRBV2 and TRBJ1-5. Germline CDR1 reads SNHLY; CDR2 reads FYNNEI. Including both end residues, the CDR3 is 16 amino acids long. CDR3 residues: CASSGLGGRSNQPQQV.

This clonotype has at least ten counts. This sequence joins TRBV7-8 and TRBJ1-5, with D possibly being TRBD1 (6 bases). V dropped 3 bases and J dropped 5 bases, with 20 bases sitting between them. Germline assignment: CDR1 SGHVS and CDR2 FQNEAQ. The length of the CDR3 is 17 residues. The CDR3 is CASSFSEGEGHHQPQHF. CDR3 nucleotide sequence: TGTGCCAGCAGCTTTTCGGAAGGGGAGGGACATCATCAGCCCCAGCATTTT.

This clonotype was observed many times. CDR3 loop: CASSSEPVTGELFF. For the CDR3, the DNA is TGTGCCAGCAGTTCGGAACCAGTCACCGGGGAGCTGTTTTTT. The chain combines TRBV12-3 or TRBV12-4 with TRBJ2-2, with D unclear. There are 14 residues in the CDR3. Trimming removed 4 bases from V and 4 bases from J, with 10 bases in between.

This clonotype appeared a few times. The CDR3 loop is CASSFRQSATLHF. As DNA, the CDR3 is TGTGCCAGCAGCTTCCGACAGTCGGCGACCCTCCACTTT. This sequence joins TRBV7-9 and TRBJ1-6; weak D call: TRBD1 (5 bases). Germline V gene sequence: CDR1 SEHNR, CDR2 FQNEAQ (reference sequence). Trimming took 3 bases from V and 14 from J, leaving 14 bases between them. This CDR3 contains 13 residues. The complete variable domain, with remaining parts taken from reference TRBV7-9 and TRBJ1-6, reads DTGVSQNPRHKITKRGQNVTFRCDPISEHNRLYWYRQTLGQGPEFLTYFQNEAQLEKSRLLSDRFSAERPKGSFSTLEIQRTEQGDSAMYLCASSFRQSATLHFGNGTRLTVT.

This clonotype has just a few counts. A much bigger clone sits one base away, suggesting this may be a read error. CDR3: CASSEVTTYEQYF. The CDR3, as DNA: TGTGCCAGCAGTGAAGTTACCACTTACGAGCAGTACTTC. The V and J genes are TRBV2 and TRBJ2-7, with unresolved D. V was trimmed by 1 base and J by 4 bases, leaving 8 bases between them. The CDR3 runs 13 residues. The germline V gene encodes CDR1 SNHLY and CDR2 FYNNEI.

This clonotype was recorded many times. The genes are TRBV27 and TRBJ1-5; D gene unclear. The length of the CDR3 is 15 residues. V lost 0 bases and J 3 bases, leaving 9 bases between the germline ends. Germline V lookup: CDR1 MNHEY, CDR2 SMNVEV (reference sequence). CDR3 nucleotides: TGTGCCAGCAGTTTATCGACGGCATACAATCAGCCCCAGCATTTT. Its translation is CASSLSTAYNQPQHF.

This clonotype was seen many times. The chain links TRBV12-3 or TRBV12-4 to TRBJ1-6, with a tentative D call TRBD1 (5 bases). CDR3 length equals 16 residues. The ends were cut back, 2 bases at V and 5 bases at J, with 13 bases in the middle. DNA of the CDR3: TGTGCCAGCAGTTTACCCCGGGGCAGGGATAATTCACCCCTCCACTTT. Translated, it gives CASSLPRGRDNSPLHF.

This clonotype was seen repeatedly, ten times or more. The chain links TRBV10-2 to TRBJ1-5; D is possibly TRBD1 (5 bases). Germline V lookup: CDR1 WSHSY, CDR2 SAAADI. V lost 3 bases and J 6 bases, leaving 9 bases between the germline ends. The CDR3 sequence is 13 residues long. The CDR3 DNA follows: TGCGCCAGCAGTGATGGGGGTAGTCAGCCCCAGCATTTT. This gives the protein CASSDGGSQPQHF.

The CDR3 DNA reads TGCAGTGCAATTTCAGGGGGGAACACCGGGGAGCTGTTTTTT. Translated, it gives CSAISGGNTGELFF. The chain is built from TRBV20-1 and TRBJ2-2; 7 positions agree with TRBD1. Germline V gene data show CDR1 as DFQATT and CDR2 as SNEGSKA (reference sequence). CDR3 length: 14 amino acids. Trimming took 6 bases from V and 1 from J; bases not matched to a gene: 5.

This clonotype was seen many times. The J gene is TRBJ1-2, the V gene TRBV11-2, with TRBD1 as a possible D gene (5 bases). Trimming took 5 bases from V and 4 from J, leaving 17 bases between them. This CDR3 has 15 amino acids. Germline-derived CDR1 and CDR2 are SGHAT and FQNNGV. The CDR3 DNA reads TGTGCCAGCAGCCCCGCGGGGGAGGAGTTCTATGGCTACACCTTC. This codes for CASSPAGEEFYGYTF.

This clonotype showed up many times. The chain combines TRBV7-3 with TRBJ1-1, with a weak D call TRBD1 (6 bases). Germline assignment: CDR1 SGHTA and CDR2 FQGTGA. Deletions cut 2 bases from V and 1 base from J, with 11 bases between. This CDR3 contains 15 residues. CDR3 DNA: TGTGCCAGCAGCTTATCGGCCAGGGGGAACACTGAAGCTTTCTTT. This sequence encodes CASSLSARGNTEAFF.